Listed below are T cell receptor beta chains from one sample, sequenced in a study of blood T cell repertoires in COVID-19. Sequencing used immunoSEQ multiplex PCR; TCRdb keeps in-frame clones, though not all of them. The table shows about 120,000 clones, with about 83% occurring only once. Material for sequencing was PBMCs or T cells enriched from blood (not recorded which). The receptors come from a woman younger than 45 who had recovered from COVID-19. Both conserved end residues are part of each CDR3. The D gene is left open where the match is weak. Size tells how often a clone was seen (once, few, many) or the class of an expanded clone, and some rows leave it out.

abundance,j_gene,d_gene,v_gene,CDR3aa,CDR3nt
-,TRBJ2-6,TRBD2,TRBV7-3,CASSLTPSGSTGANVLTF,TGTGCCAGCAGCTTAACCCCTAGCGGGAGTACTGGGGCCAACGTCCTGACTTTC
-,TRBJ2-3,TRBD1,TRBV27,CASTQLQGVPDTQYF,TGTGCCAGCACCCAACTGCAGGGGGTCCCAGATACGCAGTATTTT
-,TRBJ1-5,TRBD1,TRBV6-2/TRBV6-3,CASSTNDRGLDQPQHF,TGTGCCAGCAGTACTAACGACAGGGGGCTCGATCAGCCCCAGCATTTT
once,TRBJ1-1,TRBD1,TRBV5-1,CASSPRTGGKNTEAFF,TGCGCCAGCAGCCCCAGGACAGGGGGCAAAAACACTGAAGCTTTCTTT
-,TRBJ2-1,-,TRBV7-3,CASSALGSNEQFF,TGTGCCAGCAGCGCACTAGGTTCGAATGAGCAGTTCTTC
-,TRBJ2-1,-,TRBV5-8,CASSLWETDHDEQFF,TGTGCCAGCAGCTTGTGGGAGACTGATCACGATGAGCAGTTCTTC
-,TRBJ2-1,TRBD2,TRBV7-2,CASSPRLAGAQEQFF,TGTGCCAGCAGCCCACGACTAGCGGGGGCACAGGAGCAGTTCTTC
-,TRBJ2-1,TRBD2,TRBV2,CASTLAGRSVNEQFF,TGTGCCAGCACATTAGCGGGCCGCAGCGTCAATGAGCAGTTCTTC
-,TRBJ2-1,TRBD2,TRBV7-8,CASSQTPGTSGTHTQFF,TGTGCCAGCAGCCAAACCCCCGGGACTAGCGGGACCCATACCCAGTTCTTC
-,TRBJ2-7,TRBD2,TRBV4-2,CASSQDATSGYEQYF,TGTGCCAGCAGCCAAGATGCAACTAGCGGCTACGAGCAGTACTTC
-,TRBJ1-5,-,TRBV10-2,CASSEYNRVGDQPQHF,TGCGCCAGCAGTGAGTACAACAGGGTTGGTGATCAGCCCCAGCATTTT
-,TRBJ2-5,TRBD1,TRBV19,CASSTAGTAGETQYF,TGTGCCAGTAGTACCGCCGGGACAGCAGGAGAGACCCAGTACTTC
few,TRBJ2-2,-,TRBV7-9,CASSLVLRSGELFF,TGTGCCAGCAGCTTAGTTTTACGGAGCGGGGAGCTGTTTTTT
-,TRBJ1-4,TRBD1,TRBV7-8,CASSHRQGGEKLFF,TGTGCCAGCAGCCATAGACAGGGTGGTGAAAAACTGTTTTTT
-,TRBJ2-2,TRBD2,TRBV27,CASTPSGPGTGELFF,TGTGCCAGCACCCCTAGCGGGCCGGGAACCGGGGAGCTGTTTTTT
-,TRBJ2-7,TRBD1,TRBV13,CASSLEDRRSSYEQYF,TGTGCCAGCAGCTTAGAGGACAGGAGGAGCTCCTACGAGCAGTACTTC
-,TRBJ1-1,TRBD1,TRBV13,CASSPGQGRNTEAFF,TGTGCCAGCAGCCCCGGACAGGGGAGGAACACTGAAGCTTTCTTT
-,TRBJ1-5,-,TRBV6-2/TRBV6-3,CASSPTTVFGLIKQPQHF,TGTGCCAGCAGTCCAACGACAGTATTTGGGTTGATAAAGCAGCCCCAGCATTTT